The 16 T cell receptor beta chains below were found in one sample sequenced in a study of early T cells in non-severe SARS-CoV-2 infection. From the 5' RACE reads, TCRdb called clonotypes with MiXCR, one entry per CDR3 protein. Of 50,000 to 70,000 distinct CDR3 sequences listed, about 9.1% are singletons. The sample comprised whole blood. All receptors come from an adult who was a healthcare worker with PCR-confirmed SARS-CoV-2 infection or an uninfected control (not recorded which).

This clonotype was seen at least ten times. This sequence joins TRBV30 and TRBJ1-1; D uncertain. Trimming took off 1 base at V and 3 bases at J, with 9 bases between the two ends. The CDR3 extends over 13 amino acids. Per germline, CDR1 GTSNPN and CDR2 SVGIG (reference sequence). In DNA, the CDR3 is TGTGCCTGGAGTGAAAATACCTACACTGAAGCTTTCTTT. Its translation: CAWSENTYTEAFF.

This clonotype was observed many times. The chain combines TRBV5-1 with TRBJ1-6, with D unclear. V gave up 5 bases and J gave up 6 bases, with 15 bases separating them. CDR3 length: 15 residues. In germline, CDR1 is SGHRS, CDR2 YFSETQ. CDR3 sequence: CASRAAIGSNSPLHF. In DNA, the CDR3 is TGCGCCAGCAGGGCCGCGATCGGGAGTAATTCACCCCTCCACTTT.

There are many counts of this clonotype. This chain links TRBV7-6 with TRBJ1-5; D unclear. The CDR3 spans 16 residues. Germline assignment: CDR1 SGHVS and CDR2 FNYEAQ. With 5 bases removed from V and 0 bases from J, the gap between germline ends came to 14 bases. The CDR3 sequence is CASSVGPGVSNQPQHF. The CDR3 DNA sequence: TGTGCCAGCAGCGTAGGGCCCGGGGTTAGCAATCAGCCCCAGCATTTT. Supplemented by reference TRBV7-6 and TRBJ1-5, the full variable domain reads GAGVSQSPRYKVTKRGQDVALRCDPISGHVSLYWYRQALGQGPEFLTYFNYEAQQDKSGLPNDRFSAERPEGSISTLTIQRTEQRDSAMYRCASSVGPGVSNQPQHFGDGTRLSIL.

This clonotype has more than one count but fewer than ten. The gene calls are TRBV7-2 and TRBJ2-3; D is uncertain. The ends were cut back, 2 bases at V and 4 bases at J, with 7 bases in the middle. The CDR3 runs 13 residues. CDR1 and CDR2 from the germline V gene are SGHTA and FQGNSA. The CDR3 here is CASSLSLPDTQYF. The DNA for the CDR3 is TGTGCCAGCAGCTTATCCCTCCCAGATACGCAGTATTTT.

This clonotype has just a few counts. This rearrangement joins TRBV30 to TRBJ2-7; weak D call: TRBD2 (6 bases). With 2 bases removed from V and 2 bases from J, the gap between germline ends came to 13 bases. Germline V gene lookup returns CDR1 GTSNPN and CDR2 SVGIG (reference sequence). The CDR3 runs to 14 residues. CDR3 sequence reads: CAWSNSGSTYEQYF. The CDR3 region has the DNA TGTGCCTGGAGTAACAGCGGGTCGACCTACGAGCAGTACTTC.

This clonotype was counted only a few times. The chain links TRBV20-1 to TRBJ1-4; no clear D. V shed 0 bases and J shed 5 bases, with 13 bases lying between them. The CDR3 length is 15 residues. The germline V gene encodes CDR1 DFQATT and CDR2 SNEGSKA (reference sequence). The CDR3 sequence is CSARDWPPQNEKLFF. The DNA for the CDR3 is TGCAGTGCTAGAGACTGGCCGCCTCAAAATGAAAAACTGTTTTTT.

This clonotype was recorded at least ten times. This sequence joins TRBV7-2 and TRBJ2-3; tentative D call: TRBD2 (6 bases). The ends were cut back, 5 bases at V and 0 bases at J, with 15 bases in the middle. The CDR3 has 16 amino acids. CDR1 SGHTA and CDR2 FQGNSA come from the germline V gene. CDR3 nucleotide sequence: TGTGCCAGCAGCCCTTCCGGGACTTCGAGCACAGATACGCAGTATTTT. Protein: CASSPSGTSSTDTQYF.

The chain recombines TRBV11-2 with TRBJ1-1; D might be TRBD1 (5 bases). Looked up from germline, CDR1 is SGHAT and CDR2 is FQNNGV. V gave up 5 bases and J gave up 8 bases, with 15 bases separating them. The CDR3 covers 13 residues. The DNA of the CDR3 is TGTGCCAGCAGCACACGGCCAAACAGGGAAGCTTTCTTT. This translates into CASSTRPNREAFF.

This clonotype has ten or more counts. The V gene is TRBV19, the J gene TRBJ2-1, with D perhaps given as TRBD1 or TRBD2 (6 bases each). V lost 5 bases to trimming and J lost 0 bases, with 17 bases between them. From germline, CDR1 is LNHDA and CDR2 SQIVND (reference sequence). The CDR3 sequence is 17 residues long. DNA for the CDR3: TGTGCCAGTAGTCCACCATGGGGGGCCAACTCCTACAATGAGCAGTTCTTC. Translating gives CASSPPWGANSYNEQFF.

This clonotype was picked up many times. This sequence joins TRBV12-3 or TRBV12-4 and TRBJ2-7; D gene unclear. V was pared by 3 bases and J by 0 bases, with 6 bases between. CDR3 length: 13 residues. CDR3 in DNA: TGTGCCAGCAGTTTTGGAAGCTCCTACGAGCAGTACTTC. Residues: CASSFGSSYEQYF.

The rearrangement uses TRBV20-1 and TRBJ2-5; TRBD2 matches at 7 bases. Germline assignment: CDR1 DFQATT and CDR2 SNEGSKA (reference sequence). There are 16 residues in the CDR3. V lost 0 bases, J lost 1 base, and 8 bases stayed unmatched. The CDR3 loop is CSARERIGTIQETQYF. In DNA form, the CDR3 reads TGCAGTGCTAGAGAGAGAATAGGGACTATCCAAGAGACCCAGTACTTC.

This clonotype was recorded many times. This sequence joins TRBV7-2 and TRBJ2-7; 9 positions match TRBD1. The CDR3 extends over 15 amino acids. In germline, CDR1 is SGHTA, CDR2 FQGNSA. The ends lost 1 base at V and 6 bases at J; junction bases unmatched: 7. The CDR3 loop is CASSLELGDRAEQYF. The CDR3 DNA is TGTGCCAGCAGCTTAGAGTTGGGGGACAGGGCCGAGCAGTACTTC.

The chain couples TRBV29-1 to TRBJ2-1; no clear D gene. Germline assignment: CDR1 SQVTM and CDR2 ANQGSEA. Trimming stripped 7 bases from V and 6 bases from J, with 13 bases between. CDR3 length equals 12 residues. The CDR3 DNA follows: TGCAGCGCGCAGTTGGAAACCAATGAGCAGTTCTTC. Its translation: CSAQLETNEQFF.

The table lists this clonotype with many counts. DNA of the CDR3: TGTGCCAGCAGTGAGGCCCCCGGGACAGGGGGCGACGAGCAGTACTTC. It translates to CASSEAPGTGGDEQYF. This chain uses TRBV6-1 with TRBJ2-7; 12 nucleotides line up with TRBD1. Germline loops: CDR1 MNHNS, CDR2 SASEGT. The CDR3 spans 16 residues. V dropped 3 bases and J dropped 5; count of bases not matched to a gene: 8.

This clonotype was seen many times. The J gene is TRBJ2-1, the V gene TRBV7-2, with D possibly being TRBD2 (5 bases). Per the germline V gene, CDR1 is SGHTA and CDR2 is FQGNSA. The CDR3 contains 15 residues. V dropped 6 bases and J dropped 0 bases, with 12 bases sitting between them. CDR3 DNA sequence: TGTGCCAGCAGGCACACGCGGGCCTCCTACAATGAGCAGTTCTTC. Residues: CASRHTRASYNEQFF. The full variable domain, with the rest looked up from reference TRBV7-2 and TRBJ2-1, is GAGVSQSPSNKVTEKGKDVELRCDPISGHTALYWYRQSLGQGLEFLIYFQGNSAPDKSGLPSDRFSAERTGGSVSTLTIQRTQQEDSAVYLCASRHTRASYNEQFFGPGTRLTVL.

This clonotype was seen once. The J gene is TRBJ1-6, the V gene TRBV5-4, with 11 bases fitting TRBD1. Germline CDR1 SGHNT, CDR2 YYREEE (reference sequence). J was trimmed by 10 bases and V by 4 bases; bases with no gene match: 7. The CDR3 has 15 residues. The CDR3 region is CASSPRGQGESPLHF. CDR3 nucleotide sequence: TGTGCCAGCAGCCCGCGGGGACAGGGGGAATCACCCCTCCACTTT.